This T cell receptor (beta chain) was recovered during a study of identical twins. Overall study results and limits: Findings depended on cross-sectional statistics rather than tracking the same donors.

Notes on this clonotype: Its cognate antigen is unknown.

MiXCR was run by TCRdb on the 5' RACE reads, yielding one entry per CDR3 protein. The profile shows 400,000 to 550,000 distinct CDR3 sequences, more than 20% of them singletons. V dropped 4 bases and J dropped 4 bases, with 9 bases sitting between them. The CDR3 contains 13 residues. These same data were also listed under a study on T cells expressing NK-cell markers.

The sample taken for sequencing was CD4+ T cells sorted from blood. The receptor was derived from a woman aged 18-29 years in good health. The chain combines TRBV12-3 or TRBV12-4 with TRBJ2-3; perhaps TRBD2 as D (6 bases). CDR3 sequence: CASSYGGPDTQYF. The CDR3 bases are TGTGCCAGCAGTTATGGAGGGCCAGATACGCAGTATTTT.